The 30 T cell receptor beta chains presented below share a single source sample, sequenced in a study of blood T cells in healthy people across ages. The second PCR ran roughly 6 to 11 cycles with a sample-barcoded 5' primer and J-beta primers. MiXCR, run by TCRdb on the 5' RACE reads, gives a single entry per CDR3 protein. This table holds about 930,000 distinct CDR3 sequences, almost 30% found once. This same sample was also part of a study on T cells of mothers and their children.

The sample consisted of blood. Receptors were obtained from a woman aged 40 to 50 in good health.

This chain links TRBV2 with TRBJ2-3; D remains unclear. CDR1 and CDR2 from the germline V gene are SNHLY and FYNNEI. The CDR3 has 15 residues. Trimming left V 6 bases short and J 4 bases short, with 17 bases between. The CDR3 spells CASRPQGIPADTQYF. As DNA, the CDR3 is TGTGCCAGCAGGCCCCAAGGGATACCCGCAGATACGCAGTATTTT. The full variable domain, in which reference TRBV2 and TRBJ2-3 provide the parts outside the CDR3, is EPEVTQTPSHQVTQMGQEVILRCVPISNHLYFYWYRQILGQKVEFLVSFYNNEISEKSEIFDDQFSVERPDGSNFTLKIRSTKLEDSAMYFCASRPQGIPADTQYFGPGTRLTVL.

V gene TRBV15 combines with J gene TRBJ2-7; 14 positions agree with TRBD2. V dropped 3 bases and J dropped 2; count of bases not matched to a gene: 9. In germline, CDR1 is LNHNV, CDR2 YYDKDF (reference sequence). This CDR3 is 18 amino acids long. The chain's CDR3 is CATSSGTSGGLSAYEQYF. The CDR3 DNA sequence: TGTGCCACCAGCAGCGGGACTAGCGGGGGTCTATCGGCCTACGAGCAGTACTTC.

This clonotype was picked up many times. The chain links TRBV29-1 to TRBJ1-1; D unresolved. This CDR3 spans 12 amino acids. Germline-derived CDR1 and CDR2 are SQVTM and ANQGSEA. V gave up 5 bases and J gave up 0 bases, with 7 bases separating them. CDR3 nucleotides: TGCAGCGTTATTGGACTGAACACTGAAGCTTTCTTT. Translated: CSVIGLNTEAFF.

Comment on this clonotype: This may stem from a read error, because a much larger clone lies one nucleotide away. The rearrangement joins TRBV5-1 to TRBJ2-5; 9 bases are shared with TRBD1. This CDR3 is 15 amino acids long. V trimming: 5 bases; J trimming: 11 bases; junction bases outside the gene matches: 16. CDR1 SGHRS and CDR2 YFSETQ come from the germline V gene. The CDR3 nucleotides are TGCGCCAGCAGTCAACAGACAGGGGGTCAAATTGGGCAGTACTTC. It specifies CASSQQTGGQIGQYF.

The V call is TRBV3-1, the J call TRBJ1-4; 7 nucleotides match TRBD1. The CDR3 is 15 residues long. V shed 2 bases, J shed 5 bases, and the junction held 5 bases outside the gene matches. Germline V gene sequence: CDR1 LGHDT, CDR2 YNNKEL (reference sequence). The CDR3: CASSQYRTGNEKLFF. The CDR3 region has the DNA TGTGCCAGCAGCCAATATAGGACAGGAAATGAAAAACTGTTTTTT.

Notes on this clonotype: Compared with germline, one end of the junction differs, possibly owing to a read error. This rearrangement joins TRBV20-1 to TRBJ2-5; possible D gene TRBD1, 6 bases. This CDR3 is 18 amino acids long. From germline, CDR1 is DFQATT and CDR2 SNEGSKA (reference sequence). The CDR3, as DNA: TGCAGTGCTAGAGATTTTTCATGGGGGCAGGGCCTCCAAGAGACCCAGCACTTC. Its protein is CSARDFSWGQGLQETQHF.

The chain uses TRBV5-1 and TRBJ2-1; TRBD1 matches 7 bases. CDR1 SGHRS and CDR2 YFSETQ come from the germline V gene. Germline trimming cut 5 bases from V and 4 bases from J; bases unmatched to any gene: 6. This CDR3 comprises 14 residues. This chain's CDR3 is CASRPQGKYNEQFF. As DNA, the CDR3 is TGCGCCAGCAGGCCACAGGGGAAATACAATGAGCAGTTCTTC.

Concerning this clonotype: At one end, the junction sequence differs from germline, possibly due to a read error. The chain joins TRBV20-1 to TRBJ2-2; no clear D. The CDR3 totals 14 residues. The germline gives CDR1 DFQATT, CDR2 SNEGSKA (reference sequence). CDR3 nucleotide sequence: TGCAATGCTCTCCGGGCCGGTAGGACCGGGGAGCTGTTTTTT. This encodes CNALRAGRTGELFF.

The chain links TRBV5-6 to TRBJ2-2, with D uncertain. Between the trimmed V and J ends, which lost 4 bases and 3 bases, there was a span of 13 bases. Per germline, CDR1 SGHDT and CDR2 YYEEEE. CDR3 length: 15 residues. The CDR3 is CASSHGDPDTGELFF. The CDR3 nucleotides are TGTGCCAGCAGCCACGGCGATCCCGACACCGGGGAGCTGTTTTTT.

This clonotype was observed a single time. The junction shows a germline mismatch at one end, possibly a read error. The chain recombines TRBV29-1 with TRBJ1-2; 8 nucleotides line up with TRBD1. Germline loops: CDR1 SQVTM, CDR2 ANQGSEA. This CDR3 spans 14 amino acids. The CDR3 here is CSVGTGQASYGHTF. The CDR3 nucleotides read TGCAGCGTTGGAACGGGACAGGCAAGTTATGGCCACACCTTC.

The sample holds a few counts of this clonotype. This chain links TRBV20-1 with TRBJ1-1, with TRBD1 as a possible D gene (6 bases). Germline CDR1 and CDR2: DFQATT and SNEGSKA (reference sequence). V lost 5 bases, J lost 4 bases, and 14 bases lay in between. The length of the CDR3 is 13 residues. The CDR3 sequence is CSAGEDRLTEAFF. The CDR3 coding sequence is TGCAGTGCTGGGGAAGACAGGCTCACTGAAGCTTTCTTT.

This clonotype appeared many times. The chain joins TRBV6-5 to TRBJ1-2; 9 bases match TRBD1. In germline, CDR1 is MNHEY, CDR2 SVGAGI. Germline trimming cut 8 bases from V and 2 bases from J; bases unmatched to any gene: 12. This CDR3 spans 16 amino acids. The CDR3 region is CASSFNRGLANYGYTF. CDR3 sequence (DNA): TGTGCCAGCTCCTTTAACAGGGGGCTAGCGAACTATGGCTACACCTTC.

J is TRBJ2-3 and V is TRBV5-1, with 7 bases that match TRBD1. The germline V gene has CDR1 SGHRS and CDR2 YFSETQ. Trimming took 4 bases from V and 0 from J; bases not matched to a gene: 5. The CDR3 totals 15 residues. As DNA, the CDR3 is TGCGCCAGCAGCGAGGGGACAGCTAGCACAGATACGCAGTATTTT. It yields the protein CASSEGTASTDTQYF.

The CDR3 bases are TGTGCCAGCAGCTCTAGGACAGGGGGAACAATTGAGCAGTACTTC. It specifies CASSSRTGGTIEQYF. This chain joins TRBV7-2 and TRBJ2-7, with 10 bases matching TRBD1. The CDR3 covers 15 residues. Germline V CDR1 and CDR2: SGHTA, FQGNSA. The trim removed 4 bases at V and 7 bases at J, leaving 10 bases unmatched.

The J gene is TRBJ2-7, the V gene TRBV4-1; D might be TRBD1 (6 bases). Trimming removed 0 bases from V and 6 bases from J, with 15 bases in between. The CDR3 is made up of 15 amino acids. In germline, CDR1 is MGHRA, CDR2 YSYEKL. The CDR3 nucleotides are TGCGCCAGCAGCCAAGATGGGCATTGGGACACCGAGCAGTACTTC. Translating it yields CASSQDGHWDTEQYF.

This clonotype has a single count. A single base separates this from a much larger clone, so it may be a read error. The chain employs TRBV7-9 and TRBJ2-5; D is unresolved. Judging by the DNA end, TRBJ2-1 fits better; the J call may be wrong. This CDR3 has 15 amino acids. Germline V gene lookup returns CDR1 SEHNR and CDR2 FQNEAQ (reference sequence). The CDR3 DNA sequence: TGTGCCAGCAGCTTAATCGTAGGAGCTGAAGAGACCCAGTTCTTC. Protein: CASSLIVGAEETQFF.

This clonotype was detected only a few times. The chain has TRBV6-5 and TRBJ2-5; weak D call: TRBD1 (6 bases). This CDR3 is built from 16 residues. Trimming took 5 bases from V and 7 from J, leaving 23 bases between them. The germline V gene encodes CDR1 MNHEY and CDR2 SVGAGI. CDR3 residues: CASSKHTDSRGGTQYF. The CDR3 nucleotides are TGTGCCAGCAGTAAACACACGGACAGCCGAGGGGGGACCCAGTACTTC.

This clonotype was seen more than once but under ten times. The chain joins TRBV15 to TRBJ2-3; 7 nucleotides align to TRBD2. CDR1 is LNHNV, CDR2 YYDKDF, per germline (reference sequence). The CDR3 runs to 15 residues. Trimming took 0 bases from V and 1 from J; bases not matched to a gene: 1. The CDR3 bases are TGTGCCACCAGCAGAGATGCGGGGGGCACAGATACGCAGTATTTT. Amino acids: CATSRDAGGTDTQYF.

CDR3 DNA sequence: TGTGCCAGCAGCTTTGCGGGACAGTTCTCCTACGAGCAGTACTTC. This codes for CASSFAGQFSYEQYF. The J gene is TRBJ2-4, the V gene TRBV28; TRBD1 is a possible D gene (7 bases). TRBJ2-7 matches the DNA end more closely, so the J call is doubtful. Germline V gene lookup returns CDR1 MDHEN and CDR2 SYDVKM. This CDR3 is 15 amino acids long.

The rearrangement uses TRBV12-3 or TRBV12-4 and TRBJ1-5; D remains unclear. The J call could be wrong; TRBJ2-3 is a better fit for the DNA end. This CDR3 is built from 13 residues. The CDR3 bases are TGTGCCAGCAGTCTAAATAGCAATCATCCCCAGTATTTT. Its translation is CASSLNSNHPQYF.

The CDR3 reads CASSTDRSNTQYF. CDR3 bases: TGTGCCAGCAGCACCGACAGGAGCAATACGCAGTATTTT. The chain employs TRBV12-3 or TRBV12-4 and TRBJ2-3, with D possibly matching TRBD1 (6 bases). The CDR3 extends over 13 amino acids. The germline V and J ends were trimmed by 6 bases and 7 bases, with 14 bases remaining between them.

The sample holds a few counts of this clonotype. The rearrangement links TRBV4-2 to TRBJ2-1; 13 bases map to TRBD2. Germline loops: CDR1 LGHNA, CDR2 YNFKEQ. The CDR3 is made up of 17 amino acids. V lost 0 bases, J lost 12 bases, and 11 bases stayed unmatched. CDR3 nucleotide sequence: TGTGCCAGCAGCCAAGATATTGGGACTAGCGGGGTATCGGTGCAGTTCTTC. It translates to CASSQDIGTSGVSVQFF.

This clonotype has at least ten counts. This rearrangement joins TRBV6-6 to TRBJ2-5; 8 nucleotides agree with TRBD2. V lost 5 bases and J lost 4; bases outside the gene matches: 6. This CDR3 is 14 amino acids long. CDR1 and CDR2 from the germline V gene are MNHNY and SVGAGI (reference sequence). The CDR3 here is CASSPPGTRETQYF. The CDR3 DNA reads TGTGCCAGCAGTCCCCCCGGGACTAGAGAGACCCAGTACTTC.

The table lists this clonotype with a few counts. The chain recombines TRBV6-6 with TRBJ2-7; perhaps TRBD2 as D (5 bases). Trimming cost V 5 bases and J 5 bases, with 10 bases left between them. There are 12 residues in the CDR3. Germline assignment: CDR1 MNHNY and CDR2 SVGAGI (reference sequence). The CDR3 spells CASSPGVDEQYF. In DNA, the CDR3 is TGTGCCAGCAGTCCCGGGGTCGACGAGCAGTACTTC.

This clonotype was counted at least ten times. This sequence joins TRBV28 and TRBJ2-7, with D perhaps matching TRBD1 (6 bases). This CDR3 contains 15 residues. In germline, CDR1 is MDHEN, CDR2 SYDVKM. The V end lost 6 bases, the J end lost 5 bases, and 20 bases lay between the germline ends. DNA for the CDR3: TGTGCCAGCAGCTCCGGACATTCAGGGGCCAACGAGCAGTACTTC. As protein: CASSSGHSGANEQYF.

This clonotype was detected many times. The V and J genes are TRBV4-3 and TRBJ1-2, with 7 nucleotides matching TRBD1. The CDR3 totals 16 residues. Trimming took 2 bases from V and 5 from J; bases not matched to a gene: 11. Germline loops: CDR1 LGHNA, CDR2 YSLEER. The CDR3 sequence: CASSQIGEQGRYGYTF. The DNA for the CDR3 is TGCGCCAGCAGCCAAATTGGCGAACAGGGGAGGTATGGCTACACCTTC.

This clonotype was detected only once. The chain's CDR3 is CASSSTGRAGELFF. The CDR3 DNA reads TGTGCCAGCAGCTCAACAGGGCGGGCCGGGGAGCTGTTTTTT. The rearrangement links TRBV28 to TRBJ2-2, with a possible D match to TRBD1 (6 bases). V gave up 6 bases and J gave up 6 bases, with 14 bases separating them. Germline CDR1 and CDR2: MDHEN and SYDVKM. The CDR3 has 14 residues.

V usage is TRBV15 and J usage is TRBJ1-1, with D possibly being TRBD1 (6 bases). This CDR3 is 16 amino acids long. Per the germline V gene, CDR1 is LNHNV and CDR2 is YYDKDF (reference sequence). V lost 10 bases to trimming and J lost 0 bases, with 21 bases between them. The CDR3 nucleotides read TGTGCCAGACAACCTTGCGGACAGCCCATGAACACTGAAGCTTTCTTT. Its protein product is CARQPCGQPMNTEAFF.

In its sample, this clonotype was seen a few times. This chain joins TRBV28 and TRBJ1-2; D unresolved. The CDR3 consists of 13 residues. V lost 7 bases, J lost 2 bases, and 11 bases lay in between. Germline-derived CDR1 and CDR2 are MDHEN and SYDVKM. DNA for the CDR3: TGTGCCAGCATAGGCGGCCGGAACTATGGCTACACCTTC. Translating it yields CASIGGRNYGYTF.

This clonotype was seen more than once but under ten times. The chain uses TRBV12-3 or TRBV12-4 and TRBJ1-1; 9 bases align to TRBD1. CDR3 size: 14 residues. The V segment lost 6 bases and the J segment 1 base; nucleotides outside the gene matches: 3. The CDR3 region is CASRQDRGNTEAFF. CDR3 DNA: TGTGCCAGCAGACAGGACAGGGGGAACACTGAAGCTTTCTTT.